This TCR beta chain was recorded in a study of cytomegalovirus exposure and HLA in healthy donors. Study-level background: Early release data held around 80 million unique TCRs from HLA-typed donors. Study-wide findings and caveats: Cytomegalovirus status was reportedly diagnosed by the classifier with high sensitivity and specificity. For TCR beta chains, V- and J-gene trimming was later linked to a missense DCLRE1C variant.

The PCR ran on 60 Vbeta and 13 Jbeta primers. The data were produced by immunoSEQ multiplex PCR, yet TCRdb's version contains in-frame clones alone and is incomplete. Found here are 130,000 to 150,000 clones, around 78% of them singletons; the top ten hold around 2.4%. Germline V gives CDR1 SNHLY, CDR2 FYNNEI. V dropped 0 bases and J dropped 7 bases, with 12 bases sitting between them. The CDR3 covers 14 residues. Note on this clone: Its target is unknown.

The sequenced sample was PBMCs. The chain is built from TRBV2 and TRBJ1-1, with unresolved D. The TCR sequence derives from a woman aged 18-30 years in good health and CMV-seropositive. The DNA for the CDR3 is TGTGCCAGCAGTGAAGCTGCGGGAGCTGTTGAAGCTTTCTTT. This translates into CASSEAAGAVEAFF.